This section outlines one TCR beta chain sequence together with its context. Its matching antigen is unknown. Trimming cost V 6 bases and J 4 bases; bases outside gene matches: 11. The CDR3 runs to 14 residues. From germline, CDR1 is DFQATT and CDR2 SNEGSKA (reference sequence). Each CDR3 protein gets one entry after TCRdb re-called the 5' RACE reads with MiXCR. The profile shows around 150,000 distinct CDR3 sequences, roughly 28% of them singletons. These data are taken from a study of T-cell memory formation after mild COVID-19. As for the study in general: Largely, the TCR clusters proved donor specific.

General study points: Day 37-peaking second-wave clones had unconfirmed SARS-CoV-2 specificity. Contracting CD4+ clones lay largely in CM and EM, with CD8+ ones residing in EMRA. Among clones contracting day 15 to 85, CD4/CD8 was balanced, whereas later expanders leaned CD4+.

The receptor's source is an adult woman who had mild COVID-19 (a few samples of this study predate the infection). Cell type and time point are not known. The rearrangement links TRBV20-1 to TRBJ2-5, with 7 bases aligning to TRBD1. The source material was PBMCs or a T cell subset sorted from them (not recorded which). The CDR3 spells CSARGLTGLETQYF. The CDR3, as DNA: TGCAGTGCCCGCGGGCTGACAGGGTTAGAGACCCAGTACTTC.